Listed below are T cell receptor beta chains from one sample, sequenced in a study of OX40 agonist ivuxolimab in advanced cancers. Assay used: immunoSEQ multiplex PCR; TCRdb lists only in-frame clones, some missing. The data contain about 75,000 clones, about 88% of them singletons. This specimen was CD4+ or CD8+ T cells sorted from blood, taken in a trial of the OX40 agonist ivuxolimab. Receptors originate from an adult with an advanced solid tumor such as melanoma, head and neck, liver or kidney cancer. CDR3s include the opening cysteine and the closing phenylalanine or tryptophan. Each record gives: J gene, V gene, clone size, D gene, CDR3 protein, CDR3 DNA. A D gene is named only where the DNA matches it firmly. Clone size appears in some rows only: once, few, many, or a class for an expanded clone.

TRBJ2-7	TRBV28	-	TRBD1	CASSWTGRSSEQYF	TGTGCCAGCAGTTGGACAGGGAGGTCCAGCGAGCAGTACTTC
TRBJ1-1	TRBV5-1	-	-	CASSFDSNTEAFF	TGCGCCAGCAGCTTCGACAGTAACACTGAAGCTTTCTTT
TRBJ2-1	TRBV5-6	-	-	CASSLVGGLFNEQFF	TGTGCCAGCAGCTTGGTAGGCGGGCTATTCAATGAGCAGTTCTTC
TRBJ1-1	TRBV6-5	-	-	CASGGALNTEAFF	TGTGCCAGCGGGGGGGCGTTGAACACTGAAGCTTTCTTT
TRBJ2-2	TRBV5-4	-	TRBD2	CASSSRTSGRSTGELFF	TGTGCCAGCAGCTCCCGAACTAGCGGGAGAAGTACCGGGGAGCTGTTTTTT
TRBJ2-7	TRBV28	-	TRBD1	CASSSGTGSVGSYEQYF	TGTGCCAGCAGTTCCGGGACAGGGTCAGTCGGGTCCTACGAGCAGTACTTC
TRBJ2-2	TRBV9	-	-	CASSARQWDTGELFF	TGTGCCAGCAGCGCCCGACAGTGGGACACCGGGGAGCTGTTTTTT
TRBJ1-1	TRBV7-3	-	-	CASSSSMNTEAFF	TGTGCCAGCAGCAGCTCCATGAACACTGAAGCTTTCTTT
TRBJ2-1	TRBV2	-	-	CASTILPSRVEQFF	TGTGCCAGCACCATACTCCCTTCTAGGGTTGAGCAGTTCTTC
TRBJ2-1	TRBV30	-	-	CAWGNNEQFF	TGTGCCTGGGGGAACAATGAGCAGTTCTTC
TRBJ2-2	TRBV14	-	-	CASSRSGSTGELFF	TGTGCCAGCAGCCGATCGGGGTCCACCGGGGAGCTGTTTTTT
TRBJ1-5	TRBV2	few	-	CASAGGSNQPQHF	TGTGCCAGCGCGGGAGGTAGCAATCAGCCCCAGCATTTT
TRBJ2-3	TRBV18	-	-	CASSPPSTDTQYF	TGTGCCAGCTCACCACCGAGCACAGATACGCAGTATTTT
TRBJ1-2	TRBV28	-	-	CASSPGYFNYGYTF	TGTGCCAGCAGTCCAGGGTACTTTAACTATGGCTACACCTTC
TRBJ2-5	TRBV5-4	-	-	CASSPGLGPNSETQYF	TGTGCCAGCAGCCCTGGCCTAGGCCCAAATTCAGAGACCCAGTACTTC
TRBJ1-5	TRBV6-1	-	-	CASSFGRNQPQHF	TGTGCCAGCAGCTTCGGACGGAATCAGCCCCAGCATTTT
TRBJ2-1	TRBV5-5	once	-	CASSPGGMGMNEQFF	TGTGCCAGCAGCCCCGGGGGCATGGGGATGAATGAGCAGTTCTTC
TRBJ2-5	TRBV30	-	TRBD2	CAWSGGEGETQYF	TGTGCCTGGAGCGGGGGGGAGGGGGAGACCCAGTACTTC
TRBJ1-2	TRBV6-1	once	-	CASKNKGGGYTF	TGTGCCAGCAAGAACAAGGGGGGCGGCTACACCTTC
TRBJ2-7	TRBV2	-	-	CASKLRGRDGYYEQYF	TGTGCCAGCAAACTACGGGGTAGGGACGGCTACTACGAGCAGTACTTC
TRBJ1-1	TRBV7-9	-	-	CASSLAGQNTEAFF	TGTGCCAGCAGCTTAGCGGGTCAGAACACTGAAGCTTTCTTT
TRBJ2-2	TRBV10-2	-	TRBD2	CASSVGTSGWGTGELFF	TGCGCCAGCAGTGTAGGGACTAGCGGATGGGGCACCGGGGAGCTGTTTTTT
TRBJ2-4	TRBV28	-	TRBD1	CASSSPSGQGAVLFGKNIQYF	TGTGCCAGCAGTTCCCCAAGTGGACAGGGTGCTGTATTATTTGGCAAAAACATTCAGTACTTC
TRBJ2-2	TRBV5-4	-	TRBD1	CASSSQGAQKYAGELFF	TGTGCCAGCAGCTCACAGGGGGCTCAGAAATATGCTGGGGAGCTGTTTTTT
TRBJ2-3	TRBV7-2	-	TRBD2	CASSPRGGRDTNTQYF	TGTGCCAGCAGCCCGCGGGGGGGAAGGGACACGAATACGCAGTATTTT
TRBJ1-5	TRBV28	-	TRBD1	CASSDQPGQGHQPQHF	TGTGCCAGCAGTGATCAACCGGGACAGGGTCATCAGCCCCAGCATTTT
TRBJ2-1	TRBV7-3	once	TRBD2	CASSPVATSGAYNEQFF	TGTGCCAGCAGCCCGGTGGCTACTAGCGGAGCTTACAATGAGCAGTTCTTC
TRBJ1-1	TRBV28	once	TRBD1	CASRGQSSYTEAFF	TGTGCCAGCAGGGGACAGTCTTCTTATACGGAAGCTTTCTTT
TRBJ2-1	TRBV4-3	-	-	CASSPHRVNEQFF	TGCGCCAGCAGCCCTCATAGAGTGAATGAGCAGTTCTTC
TRBJ1-2	TRBV6-1	-	TRBD1	CASSGRTGSNYGYTF	TGTGCCAGCAGTGGCAGGACAGGATCTAACTATGGCTACACCTTC
TRBJ1-3	TRBV5-6	-	-	CASSWGGPENTIYF	TGTGCCAGCAGCTGGGGTGGTCCGGAAAACACCATATATTTT
TRBJ1-6	TRBV30	-	-	CACPGRLGTYNSPLHF	TGTGCCTGTCCCGGACGCCTAGGGACCTATAATTCACCCCTCCACTTT
TRBJ1-3	TRBV28	-	TRBD1	CASFIRGSGNTIYF	TGTGCCAGCTTTATCAGGGGGTCTGGAAACACCATATATTTT
TRBJ1-2	TRBV19	-	TRBD1	CASSFRQGGGYTF	TGTGCCAGTTCCTTTCGACAGGGTGGTGGCTACACCTTC
TRBJ2-7	TRBV27	-	-	CASRRTEREQYF	TGTGCCAGCCGAAGGACCGAGCGCGAGCAGTACTTC
TRBJ2-5	TRBV28	-	-	CASSFPNPGETQYF	TGTGCCAGCAGTTTCCCCAACCCCGGAGAGACCCAGTACTTC
TRBJ2-2	TRBV11-3	-	TRBD1	CASVWDRETGELFF	TGTGCCAGCGTCTGGGACAGGGAAACCGGGGAGCTGTTTTTT
TRBJ1-1	TRBV15	-	TRBD1	CATSTPHGGGGMNTEAFF	TGTGCCACCAGCACGCCCCATGGAGGGGGCGGCATGAACACTGAAGCTTTCTTT
TRBJ2-7	TRBV6-5	once	-	CASSDSYEQYF	TGTGCCAGCAGCGACAGCTACGAGCAGTACTTC
TRBJ1-3	TRBV5-1	-	-	CASSPETSGNTIYF	TGCGCCAGCAGTCCAGAAACCTCTGGAAACACCATATATTTT
TRBJ2-7	TRBV18	-	-	CASSPGSYEQYF	TGTGCCAGCTCCCCCGGATCCTACGAGCAGTACTTC
TRBJ1-5	TRBV19	few	TRBD1	CASKGIGGGFNQPQHF	TGTGCCAGTAAGGGGATTGGAGGGGGCTTCAATCAGCCCCAGCATTTT
TRBJ2-7	TRBV6-6	-	-	CASSYSAGGSYEQYF	TGTGCCAGCAGTTACTCGGCAGGGGGGTCCTACGAGCAGTACTTC
TRBJ2-7	TRBV6-5	-	-	CASSRSRVSYEQYF	TGTGCCAGCAGTAGATCAAGGGTTTCCTACGAGCAGTACTTC
TRBJ2-1	TRBV9	-	-	CASSAGAGFLDEQFF	TGTGCCAGCAGCGCGGGAGCAGGGTTCCTAGATGAGCAGTTCTTC
TRBJ2-2	TRBV15	-	-	CATSRDRGTGELFF	TGTGCCACCAGCAGAGATCGGGGGACCGGGGAGCTGTTTTTT
TRBJ1-3	TRBV11-3	-	-	CASSLDGPPGNTIYF	TGTGCCAGCAGCTTAGATGGGCCTCCCGGAAACACCATATATTTT
TRBJ2-3	TRBV6-5	-	-	CASSLGVGDTQYF	TGTGCCAGCAGTTTAGGGGTCGGAGATACGCAGTATTTT
TRBJ1-2	TRBV7-9	-	-	CASSLQGLGLFYGYTF	TGTGCCAGCAGCCTGCAGGGGCTAGGCCTCTTCTATGGCTACACCTTC
TRBJ1-3	TRBV10-3	-	-	CAISEWDNEWDTIYF	TGTGCCATCAGTGAGTGGGACAACGAGTGGGACACCATATATTTT
TRBJ1-5	TRBV27	once	-	CASSFQGGPNQPQHF	TGTGCCAGCAGTTTCCAGGGAGGGCCCAATCAGCCCCAGCATTTT
TRBJ1-1	TRBV28	-	-	CASSSPWRVSDTEAFF	TGTGCCAGCAGTTCGCCGTGGAGGGTCTCGGACACTGAAGCTTTCTTT